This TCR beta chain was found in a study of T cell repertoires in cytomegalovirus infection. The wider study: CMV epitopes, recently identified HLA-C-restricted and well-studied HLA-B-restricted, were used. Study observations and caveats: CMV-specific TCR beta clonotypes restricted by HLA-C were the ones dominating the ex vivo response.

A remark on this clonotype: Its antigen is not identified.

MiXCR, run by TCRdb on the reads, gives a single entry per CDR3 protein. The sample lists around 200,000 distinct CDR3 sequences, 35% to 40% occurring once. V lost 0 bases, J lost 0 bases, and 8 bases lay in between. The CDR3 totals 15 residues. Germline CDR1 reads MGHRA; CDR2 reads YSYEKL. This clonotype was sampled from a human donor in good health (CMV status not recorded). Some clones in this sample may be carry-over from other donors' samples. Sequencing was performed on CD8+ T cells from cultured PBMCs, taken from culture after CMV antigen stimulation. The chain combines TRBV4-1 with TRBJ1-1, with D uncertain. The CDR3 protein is CASSQDLLMNTEAFF. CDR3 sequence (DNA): TGCGCCAGCAGCCAAGATCTTTTGATGAACACTGAAGCTTTCTTT.